This TCR beta chain appears in the sequencing data of a study of blood T cell repertoires in COVID-19. As originally analysed: From reference gene primer amplification, estimates of nucleated cell counts were derived. Sequencing used immunoSEQ multiplex PCR; TCRdb keeps in-frame clones, though not all of them. The V and J calls and the clone size are those of that table, but D and trimming were determined from the DNA. The repertoire holds 150,000 to 200,000 clones, with more than 75% as singletons. Sequencing used PBMCs or T cells enriched from blood (not recorded which). This clonotype originated in a woman in her forties or fifties who had recovered from COVID-19.

CDR3 bases: TGTGCCAGTAGTATGGTGGGGGGGGCGAAGGCCAAAAACATTCAGTACTTC. This translates into CASSMVGGAKAKNIQYF. The chain couples TRBV19 to TRBJ2-4; TRBD2 might be the D (7 bases). Germline V gene lookup returns CDR1 LNHDA and CDR2 SQIVND (reference sequence). V was shortened by 3 bases and J by 1 base, with 16 bases between the two germline ends. This CDR3 has 17 residues.